This T cell receptor beta chain comes out of a study of blood T cell repertoires in COVID-19. At the level of the study: The United States, Italy and Spain supplied acute and convalescent COVID-19 samples. PBMCs, B-cell-depleted T cells, or T cells were the source of the cDNA or gDNA that made up the material.

TCRdb's copy holds only in-frame clones and misses some; the assay was immunoSEQ multiplex PCR. The sample shows 250,000 to 300,000 clones, about 90% of them seen only once. Seattle patient enrollment occurred during active infection, with longitudinal follow-up thereafter. The sample taken for sequencing was peripheral blood. This TCR was recovered from a young woman with COVID-19, enrolled during active disease.

The CDR3 spells CASSWGTSGYEQFF. CDR3 sequence (DNA): TGTGCCAGCAGCTGGGGGACTAGCGGCTATGAGCAGTTCTTC. The chain has TRBV7-9 and TRBJ2-1; 11 bases map to TRBD2. Trimming removed 4 bases from V and 8 bases from J; junction bases left unmatched: 4. The CDR3 totals 14 residues. Germline-derived CDR1 and CDR2 are SEHNR and FQNEAQ (reference sequence).